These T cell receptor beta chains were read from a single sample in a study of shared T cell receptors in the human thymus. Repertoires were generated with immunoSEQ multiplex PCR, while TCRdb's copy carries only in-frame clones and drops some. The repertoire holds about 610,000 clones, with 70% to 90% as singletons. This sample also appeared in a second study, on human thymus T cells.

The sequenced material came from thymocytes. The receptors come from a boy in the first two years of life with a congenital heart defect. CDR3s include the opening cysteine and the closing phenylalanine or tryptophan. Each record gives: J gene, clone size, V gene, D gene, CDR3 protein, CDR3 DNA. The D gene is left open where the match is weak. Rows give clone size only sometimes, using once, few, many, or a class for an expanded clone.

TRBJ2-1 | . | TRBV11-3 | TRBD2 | CASSSTSGRAPYNEQFF | TGTGCCAGCAGCTCGACTAGCGGGAGGGCCCCCTACAATGAGCAGTTCTTC
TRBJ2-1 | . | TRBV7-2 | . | CASSLSREQFF | TGTGCCAGCAGCTTATCGCGCGAGCAGTTCTTC
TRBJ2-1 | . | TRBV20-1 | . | CSARSGDEQFF | TGCAGTGCTAGATCGGGGGATGAGCAGTTCTTC
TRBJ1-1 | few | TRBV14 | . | CASSQDSTGRNTEAFF | TGTGCCAGCAGCCAAGATTCGACAGGACGGAACACTGAAGCTTTCTTT
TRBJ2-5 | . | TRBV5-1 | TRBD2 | CASSWYPRTSGGETQYF | TGCGCCAGCAGCTGGTACCCCCGAACTAGCGGCGGAGAGACCCAGTACTTC
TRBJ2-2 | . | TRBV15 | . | CATSGRGTGELFF | TGTGCCACCAGCGGGCGTGGTACCGGGGAGCTGTTTTTT
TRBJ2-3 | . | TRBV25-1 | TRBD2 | CASSPGRPGTDTQYF | TGTGCCAGCAGTCCCGGGAGGCCCGGCACAGATACGCAGTATTTT
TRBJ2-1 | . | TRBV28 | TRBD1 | CASTLSGDRGLDEQFF | TGTGCCAGCACCCTCTCCGGGGACAGGGGGCTCGATGAGCAGTTCTTC
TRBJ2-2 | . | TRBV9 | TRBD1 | CASSGSTGSNTGELFF | TGTGCCAGCAGCGGATCGACAGGGTCGAACACCGGGGAGCTGTTTTTT
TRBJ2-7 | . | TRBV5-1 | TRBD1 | CASSLGRTGVTYEQYF | TGCGCCAGCAGCTTGGGTCGCACAGGGGTCACCTACGAGCAGTACTTC
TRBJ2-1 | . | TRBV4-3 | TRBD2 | CASSQGLAGRAYNEQFF | TGCGCCAGCAGCCAGGGACTAGCGGGGAGGGCCTACAATGAGCAGTTCTTC
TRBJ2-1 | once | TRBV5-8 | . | CASSPGEHPHNEQFF | TGTGCCAGCAGCCCCGGGGAGCATCCTCACAATGAGCAGTTCTTC
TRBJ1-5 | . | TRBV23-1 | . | CASSQLIRGQCSNQPQHF | TGCGCCAGCAGTCAATTAATCAGGGGCCAGTGTAGCAATCAGCCCCAGCATTTT
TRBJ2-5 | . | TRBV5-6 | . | CASSAGEAQYF | TGTGCCAGCAGCGCCGGGGAGGCCCAATACTTC
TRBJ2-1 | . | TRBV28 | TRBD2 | CASSPRLAGGPVNEQFF | TGTGCCAGCAGTCCCAGACTAGCGGGAGGGCCAGTCAATGAGCAGTTCTTC
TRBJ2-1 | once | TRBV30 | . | CAWGIRGTASYNEQFF | TGTGCCTGGGGGATACGGGGGACAGCCTCCTACAATGAGCAGTTCTTC
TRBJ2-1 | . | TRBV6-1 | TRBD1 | CASFALGQGAHEQFF | TGTGCCAGCTTCGCTTTGGGACAGGGAGCCCATGAGCAGTTCTTC
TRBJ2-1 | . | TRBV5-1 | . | CASSSDTRRLWSYNEQFF | TGCGCCAGCAGCTCGGACACCCGACGGTTGTGGTCCTACAATGAGCAGTTCTTC
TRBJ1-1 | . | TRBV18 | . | CASSPPDGSTEAFF | TGTGCCAGCTCACCACCGGATGGGAGCACTGAAGCTTTCTTT
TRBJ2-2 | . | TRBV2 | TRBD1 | CASSGVDRGPDGELFF | TGTGCCAGCAGCGGGGTAGACAGGGGGCCCGACGGGGAGCTGTTTTTT
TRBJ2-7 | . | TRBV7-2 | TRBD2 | CASSWGTSGRHEQYF | TGTGCCAGCAGCTGGGGGACTAGCGGGAGGCACGAGCAGTACTTC
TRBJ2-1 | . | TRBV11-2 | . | CASSLGVVTRSYNEQFF | TGTGCCAGCAGCTTAGGGGTCGTGACTAGATCCTACAATGAGCAGTTCTTC
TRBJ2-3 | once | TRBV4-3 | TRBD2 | CASSLGTSGRHTQYF | TGCGCCAGCAGCCTGGGGACTAGCGGGCGTCATACGCAGTATTTT
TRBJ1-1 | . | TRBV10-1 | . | CASSAIRKDMNTEAFF | TGCGCCAGCAGTGCAATACGAAAGGACATGAACACTGAAGCTTTCTTT
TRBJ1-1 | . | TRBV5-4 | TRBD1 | CASSLGQDPMNTEAFF | TGTGCCAGCAGCCTCGGACAGGACCCAATGAACACTGAAGCTTTCTTT
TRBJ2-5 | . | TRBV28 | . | CASRPDRGPQETQYF | TGTGCCAGCAGGCCGGACAGAGGTCCCCAAGAGACCCAGTACTTC
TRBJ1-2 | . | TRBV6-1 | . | CASSGRQGYGYTF | TGTGCCAGCAGTGGCCGACAAGGCTATGGCTACACCTTC
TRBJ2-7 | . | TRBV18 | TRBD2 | CASSPIPSGSSYEQYF | TGTGCCAGCTCACCAATCCCTAGCGGGAGCTCCTACGAGCAGTACTTC
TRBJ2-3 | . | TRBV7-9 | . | CASSLAGPSTDTQYF | TGTGCCAGCAGCTTAGCGGGCCCAAGTACAGATACGCAGTATTTT
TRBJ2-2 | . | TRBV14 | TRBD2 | CASSRATSGRRTGELFF | TGTGCCAGCAGCCGCGCAACTAGCGGTAGGCGGACCGGGGAGCTGTTTTTT
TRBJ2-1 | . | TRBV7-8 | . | CASSLDVAAVYNEQFF | TGTGCCAGCAGCTTAGACGTAGCGGCCGTCTACAATGAGCAGTTCTTC
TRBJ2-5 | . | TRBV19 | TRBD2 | CASSNGLAGGLQETQYF | TGTGCCAGTAGTAACGGACTAGCGGGAGGTTTACAGGAGACCCAGTACTTC
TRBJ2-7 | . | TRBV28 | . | CASSPRGLAMYEQYF | TGTGCCAGCAGCCCTAGGGGGCTAGCGATGTACGAGCAGTACTTC
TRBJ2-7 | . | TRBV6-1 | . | CASSEEGTGPYEQYF | TGTGCCAGCAGTGAAGAGGGCACAGGGCCCTACGAGCAGTACTTC
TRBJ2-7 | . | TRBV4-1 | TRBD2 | CASRGGDTYEQYF | TGCGCCAGCCGTGGGGGGGATACCTACGAGCAGTACTTC
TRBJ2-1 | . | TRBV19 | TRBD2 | CASDSGLAGDPYNEQFF | TGTGCCAGTGATAGTGGGCTAGCGGGAGACCCCTACAATGAGCAGTTCTTC
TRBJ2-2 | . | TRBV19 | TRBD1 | CASSINPGQGRSGELFF | TGTGCCAGTAGTATAAACCCGGGACAGGGAAGGTCCGGGGAGCTGTTTTTT
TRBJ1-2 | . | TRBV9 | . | CASSDAADNYGTLDYGYTF | TGTGCCAGCAGCGACGCCGCGGACAACTACGGGACACTTGACTATGGCTACACCTTC
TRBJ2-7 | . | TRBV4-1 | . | CASSQDLPSYEQYF | TGCGCCAGCAGCCAAGATCTCCCCTCCTACGAGCAGTACTTC
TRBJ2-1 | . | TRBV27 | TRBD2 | CASSFQSSGSEKEGYNEQFF | TGTGCCAGCAGTTTCCAGTCTAGCGGGAGCGAAAAGGAGGGGTACAATGAGCAGTTCTTC
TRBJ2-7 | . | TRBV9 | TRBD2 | CASSPHTPLAGDYEQYF | TGTGCCAGCAGCCCCCACACCCCTCTGGCGGGAGACTACGAGCAGTACTTC
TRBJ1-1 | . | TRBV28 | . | CASSFYRDGNTEAFF | TGTGCCAGCAGTTTTTATCGGGATGGGAACACTGAAGCTTTCTTT
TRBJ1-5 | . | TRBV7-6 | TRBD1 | CASSPGTDNQPQHF | TGTGCCAGCAGCCCCGGGACAGATAATCAGCCCCAGCATTTT
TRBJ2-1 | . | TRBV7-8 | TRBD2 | CASSLGAGGVYNEQFF | TGTGCCAGCAGCCTAGGGGCGGGAGGGGTTTACAATGAGCAGTTCTTC
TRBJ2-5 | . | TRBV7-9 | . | CASLATQETQYF | TGTGCCAGCTTAGCGACCCAAGAGACCCAGTACTTC
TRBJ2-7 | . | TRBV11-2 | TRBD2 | CASSSDKASGAYEQYF | TGTGCCAGCAGCTCGGATAAAGCTAGCGGAGCCTACGAGCAGTACTTC
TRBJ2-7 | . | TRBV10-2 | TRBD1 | CASAKDRASSYEQYF | TGCGCCAGCGCGAAAGACAGGGCCAGCTCCTACGAGCAGTACTTC
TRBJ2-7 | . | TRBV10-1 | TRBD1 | CASSESWDRPYEQYF | TGCGCCAGCAGTGAGTCCTGGGACAGACCCTACGAGCAGTACTTC
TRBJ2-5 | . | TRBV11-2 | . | CASGGTPKETQYF | TGTGCCAGCGGCGGGACTCCGAAAGAGACCCAGTACTTC
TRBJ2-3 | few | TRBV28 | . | CASSYPPGEPDTQYF | TGTGCCAGCAGTTACCCTCCGGGGGAGCCAGATACGCAGTATTTT